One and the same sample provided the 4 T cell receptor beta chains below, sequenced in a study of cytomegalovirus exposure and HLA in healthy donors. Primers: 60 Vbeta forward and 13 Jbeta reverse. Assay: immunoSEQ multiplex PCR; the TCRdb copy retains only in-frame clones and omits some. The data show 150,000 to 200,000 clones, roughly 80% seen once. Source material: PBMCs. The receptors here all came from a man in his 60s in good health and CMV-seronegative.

CDR3 coding DNA: TGTGCCAGCAGCCAACGGACAGGGAGGCAAGAGACCCAGTACTTC. This encodes CASSQRTGRQETQYF. The chain has TRBV7-2 and TRBJ2-5, with 8 bases that match TRBD1. The V and J ends lost 5 bases and 2 bases, in that order; junction bases with no gene match: 7. Looked up from germline, CDR1 is SGHTA and CDR2 is FQGNSA. The CDR3 consists of 15 residues.

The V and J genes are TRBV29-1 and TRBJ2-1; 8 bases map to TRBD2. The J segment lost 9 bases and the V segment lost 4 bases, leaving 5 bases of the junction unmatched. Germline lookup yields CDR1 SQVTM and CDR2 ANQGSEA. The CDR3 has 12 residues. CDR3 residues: CSVGNRGGEQFF. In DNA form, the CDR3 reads TGCAGCGTTGGGAACCGGGGGGGTGAGCAGTTCTTC.

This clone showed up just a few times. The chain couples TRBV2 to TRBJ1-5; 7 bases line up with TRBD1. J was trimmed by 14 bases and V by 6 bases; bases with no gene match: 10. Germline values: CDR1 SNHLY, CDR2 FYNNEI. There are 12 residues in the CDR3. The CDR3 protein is CASSETGTAKHF. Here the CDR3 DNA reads TGTGCCAGCAGCGAGACCGGGACAGCTAAGCATTTT. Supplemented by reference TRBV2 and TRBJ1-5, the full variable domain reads EPEVTQTPSHQVTQMGQEVILRCVPISNHLYFYWYRQILGQKVEFLVSFYNNEISEKSEIFDDQFSVERPDGSNFTLKIRSTKLEDSAMYFCASSETGTAKHFGDGTRLSIL.

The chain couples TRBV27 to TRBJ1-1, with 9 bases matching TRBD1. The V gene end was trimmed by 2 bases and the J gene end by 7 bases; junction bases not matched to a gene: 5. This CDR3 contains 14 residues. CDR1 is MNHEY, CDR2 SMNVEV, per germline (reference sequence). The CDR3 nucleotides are TGTGCCAGCAGTTTACGGGGACAGGGTCTTGAAGCTTTCTTT. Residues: CASSLRGQGLEAFF.